The TCR beta chain under discussion was sequenced for a study of cytomegalovirus exposure and HLA in healthy donors. The germline gives CDR1 SGHRS, CDR2 YFSETQ. The V end was cut by 0 bases, the J end by 5 bases, with 10 bases between. There are 14 residues in the CDR3. 13 Jbeta primers and 60 Vbeta primers were used for the PCR. The data were produced by immunoSEQ multiplex PCR, yet TCRdb's version contains in-frame clones alone and is incomplete. Its listing shows about 77,000 clones. In the case of this clone: Its specificity is unknown.

Study-level findings and limits: Later analysis demonstrated an association between a missense DCLRE1C variant and TCR beta V- and J-gene trimming. A classifier reportedly called cytomegalovirus status with high sensitivity and specificity.

This TCR was recovered from a man aged 50 to 60 in good health and CMV-seropositive. The chain links TRBV5-1 to TRBJ2-3; perhaps TRBD2 as D (5 bases). Sequences were obtained from PBMCs. The CDR3 protein is CASSLAGSEDTQYF. CDR3 nucleotides: TGCGCCAGCAGCTTGGCGGGTAGCGAAGATACGCAGTATTTT.